This T cell receptor beta chain is from a study of blood T cell repertoires in COVID-19. Across the study: COVID-19 samples from acute and convalescent phases originated in the United States, Italy and Spain.

Those enrolled, adults aged about 18 to 89 years, came from around 25 US areas. Assignment of participants to cohorts was predicated upon participant-reported clinical history. The data were produced by immunoSEQ multiplex PCR, yet TCRdb's version contains in-frame clones alone and is incomplete. The sample lists about 280,000 clones, approximately 88% seen once, with 6% to 7% in the top ten. V was clipped by 0 bases and J by 4 bases; unmatched bases: 8. Germline values: CDR1 SGHNT, CDR2 YYREEE (reference sequence). The CDR3 contains 17 residues. Sequencing used PBMCs or T cells enriched from blood (not recorded which). This chain uses TRBV5-4 with TRBJ2-5; 11 nucleotides match TRBD2. The TCR was taken from a woman in her 40s who had recovered from COVID-19. The CDR3 is CASSLVALAGVGETQYF. The DNA of the CDR3 is TGTGCCAGCAGCTTGGTTGCACTAGCGGGAGTTGGAGAGACCCAGTACTTC.